This entry concerns a single T cell receptor (beta chain). As yet, its antigen is unknown. The data are from a study of cytomegalovirus exposure and HLA in healthy donors. General study findings and limits: It was reportedly the case that the classifier diagnosed cytomegalovirus status with high specificity and sensitivity. In vitro checks showed that a few CMV-associated chains really do target CMV antigens. It was found in a later analysis that first-cohort TCR clusters tended to co-occur in the 130 or so validation repertoires.

Produced via immunoSEQ multiplex PCR; TCRdb's table is partial and in-frame only. Here the sample spans some 140,000 clones, about nine tenths being singletons. Germline V gene sequence: CDR1 LNHDA, CDR2 SQIVND (reference sequence). V was trimmed by 1 base and J by 6 bases, leaving 12 bases between them. The CDR3 covers 14 residues. The chain couples TRBV19 to TRBJ1-2; D may be TRBD1 (5 bases). Material for sequencing was PBMCs. The TCR originated in a woman aged 30 to 39 in good health and CMV-seropositive. Here the CDR3 reads CASSIGAGYNGYTF. In DNA form, the CDR3 reads TGTGCCAGTAGTATAGGCGCAGGGTATAATGGCTACACCTTC.